This T cell receptor (beta chain) derives from a study of blood T cell repertoires in COVID-19. Overall study: From the United States, Italy and Spain came samples of acute and convalescent COVID-19. Nucleic acid was either cDNA or gDNA, and it came from T cells, B-cell-depleted T cells, or PBMCs.

As originally analysed: The authors estimated nucleated cell counts from reference gene primer amplification. TCRdb's copy holds only in-frame clones and misses some; the assay was immunoSEQ multiplex PCR. V and J calls and clone size are given by that table; D and trimming were obtained from the DNA. The sample includes under 200,000 clones, 84% of them seen just once. CDR3 length: 16 amino acids. The junction had 5 bases not matched to a gene; V was cut back by 0 bases and J by 4 bases. Germline CDR1 and CDR2: SGHTA and FQGNSA. The TCR comes from a human donor with acute or convalescent COVID-19. The donor label of this sample is uncertain. The sample taken for sequencing was peripheral blood. The chain has TRBV7-2 and TRBJ2-3, with 9 bases aligning to TRBD2. CDR3 DNA: TGTGCCAGCAGCTTAGCTGGGACTAGCTTCCCAGATACGCAGTATTTT. Translating gives CASSLAGTSFPDTQYF.